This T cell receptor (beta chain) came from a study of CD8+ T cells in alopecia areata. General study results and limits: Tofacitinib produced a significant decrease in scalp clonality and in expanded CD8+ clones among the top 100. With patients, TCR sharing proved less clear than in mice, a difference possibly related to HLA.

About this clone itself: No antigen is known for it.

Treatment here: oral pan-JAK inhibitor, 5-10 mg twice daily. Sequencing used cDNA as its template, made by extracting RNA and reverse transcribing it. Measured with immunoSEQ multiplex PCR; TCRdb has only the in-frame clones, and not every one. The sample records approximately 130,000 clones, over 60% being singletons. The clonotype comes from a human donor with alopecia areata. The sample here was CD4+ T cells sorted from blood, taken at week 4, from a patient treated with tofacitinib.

Here the CDR3 DNA reads TGTGCCAGCAGCTTAGCGGGACTAGCAGGGGAGCAGTTCTTC. It specifies CASSLAGLAGEQFF. This chain connects TRBV7-2 to TRBJ2-1, with TRBD2 identical over 9 bases. Germline loops: CDR1 SGHTA, CDR2 FQGNSA. V shed 0 bases and J 10 bases; nucleotides not matched to a gene: 4. The CDR3 consists of 14 residues. Together with reference TRBV7-2 and TRBJ2-1, the CDR3 gives the full variable domain: GAGVSQSPSNKVTEKGKDVELRCDPISGHTALYWYRQSLGQGLEFLIYFQGNSAPDKSGLPSDRFSAERTGGSVSTLTIQRTQQEDSAVYLCASSLAGLAGEQFFGPGTRLTVL.